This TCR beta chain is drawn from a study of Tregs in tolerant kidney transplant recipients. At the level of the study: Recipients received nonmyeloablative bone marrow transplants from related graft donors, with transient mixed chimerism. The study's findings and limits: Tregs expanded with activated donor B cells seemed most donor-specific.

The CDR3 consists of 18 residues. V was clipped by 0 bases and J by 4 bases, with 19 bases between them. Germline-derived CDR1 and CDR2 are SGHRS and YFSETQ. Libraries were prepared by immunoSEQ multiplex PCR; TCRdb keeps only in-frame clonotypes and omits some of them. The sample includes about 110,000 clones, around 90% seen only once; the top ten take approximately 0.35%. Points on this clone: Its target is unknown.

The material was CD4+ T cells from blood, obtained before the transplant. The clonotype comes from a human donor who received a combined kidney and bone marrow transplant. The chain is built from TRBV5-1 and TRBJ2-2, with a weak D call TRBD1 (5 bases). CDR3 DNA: TGCGCCAGCAGCTTGGAAGGCAGGGTACTAAGTAGCACCGGGGAGCTGTTTTTT. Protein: CASSLEGRVLSSTGELFF.